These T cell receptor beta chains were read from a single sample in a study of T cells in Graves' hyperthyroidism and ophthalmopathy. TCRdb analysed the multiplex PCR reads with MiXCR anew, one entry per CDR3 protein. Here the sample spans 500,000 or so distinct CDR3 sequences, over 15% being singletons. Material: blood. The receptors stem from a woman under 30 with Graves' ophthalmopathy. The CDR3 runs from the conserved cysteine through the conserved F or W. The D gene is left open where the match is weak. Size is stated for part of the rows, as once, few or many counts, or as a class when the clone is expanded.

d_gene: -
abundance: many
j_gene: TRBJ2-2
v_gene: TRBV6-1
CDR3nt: TGTGCCAGCAGGACGATAGCGACGGGCGGGGAGCTGTTTTTT
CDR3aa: CASRTIATGGELFF

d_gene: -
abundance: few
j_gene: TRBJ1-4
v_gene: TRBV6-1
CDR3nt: TGTGCCAGCAGACTCAGGGTAGAGGCAGAAAAACTGTTTTTT
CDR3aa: CASRLRVEAEKLFF

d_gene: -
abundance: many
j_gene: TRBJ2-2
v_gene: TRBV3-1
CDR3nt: TGTGCCAGCAGCCAAAATGGAGGGGGACTGTACACCGGGGAGCTGTTTTTT
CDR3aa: CASSQNGGGLYTGELFF

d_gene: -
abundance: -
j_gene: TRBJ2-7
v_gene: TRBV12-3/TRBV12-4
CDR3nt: TGTGCCAGCAGTAAATACAGGGATTGGGAGCAGTACTTC
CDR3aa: CASSKYRDWEQYF

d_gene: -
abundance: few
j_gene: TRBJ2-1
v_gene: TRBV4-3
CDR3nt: TGCGCCAGCAGCCAAGAGAGACTGAACAATGAGCAGTTCTTC
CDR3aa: CASSQERLNNEQFF

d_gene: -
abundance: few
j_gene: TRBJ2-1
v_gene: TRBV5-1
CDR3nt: TGCGCCAGCAGCACGGAAGGACAGCGTTACAATGAGCAGTTCTTC
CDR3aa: CASSTEGQRYNEQFF

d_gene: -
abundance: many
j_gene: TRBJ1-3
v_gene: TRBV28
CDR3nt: TGTGCCAGCAGTTTAAGGGGCGGCTCTGGAAACACCATATATTTT
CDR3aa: CASSLRGGSGNTIYF

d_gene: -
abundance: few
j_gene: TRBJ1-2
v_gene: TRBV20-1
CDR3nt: TGCAGTGCTACCAGGAACGAGAGAACTAACTATGGCTACACCTTC
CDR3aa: CSATRNERTNYGYTF

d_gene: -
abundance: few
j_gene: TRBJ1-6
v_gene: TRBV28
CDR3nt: TGTGCCAGCACCCCTTACCGGACCAATTCACCCCTCCACTTT
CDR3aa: CASTPYRTNSPLHF

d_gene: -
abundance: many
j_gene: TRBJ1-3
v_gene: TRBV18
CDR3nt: TGTGCCAGCTCACCACCCGAGGACACCATATATTTT
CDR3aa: CASSPPEDTIYF

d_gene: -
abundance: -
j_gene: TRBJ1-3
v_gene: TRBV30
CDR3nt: TGTGCCTGGAGTGTACAGGGAAACACCATATATTTT
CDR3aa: CAWSVQGNTIYF

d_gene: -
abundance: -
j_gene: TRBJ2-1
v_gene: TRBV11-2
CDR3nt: TGTGCCAGCATGCCGGTCGGGAGAGGGGCCAATGAGCAGTTCTTC
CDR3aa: CASMPVGRGANEQFF

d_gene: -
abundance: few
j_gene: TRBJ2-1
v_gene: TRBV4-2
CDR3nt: TGTGCCAGCAGCCGCCCACTTAGAGCTCCTACAATGAGCAGTAACAATGAGCAGTTCTTC
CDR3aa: CASSRPLRAPTMSSNNEQFF

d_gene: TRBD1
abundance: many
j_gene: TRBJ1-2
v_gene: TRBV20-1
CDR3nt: TGCAGTGCTTGGACAGGGAACGCTAACTATGGCTACACCTTC
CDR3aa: CSAWTGNANYGYTF

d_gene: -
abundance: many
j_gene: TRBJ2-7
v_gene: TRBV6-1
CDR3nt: TGTGCCAGCAGTGAGACGGGGGGCCCATACGAGCAGTACTTC
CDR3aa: CASSETGGPYEQYF

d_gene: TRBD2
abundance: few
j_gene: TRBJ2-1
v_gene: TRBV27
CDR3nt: TGTGCCAGCAGTTTATCGATAAGCGGGGGGCCTTCTGAGCAGTTCTTC
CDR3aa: CASSLSISGGPSEQFF

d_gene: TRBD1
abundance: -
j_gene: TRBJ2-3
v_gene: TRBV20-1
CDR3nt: TGCAGTGCTAGACAGGGGGCGGATACGCAGTATTTT
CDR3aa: CSARQGADTQYF

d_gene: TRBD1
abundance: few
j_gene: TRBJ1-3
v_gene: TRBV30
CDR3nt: TGTGCCTGGAGCCAAGGACAGGGATGGTCCGGAAACACCATATATTTT
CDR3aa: CAWSQGQGWSGNTIYF

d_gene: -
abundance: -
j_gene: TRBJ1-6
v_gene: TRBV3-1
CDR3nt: TGTGCCAGCAGCCTCAGACAGGTTTATAATTCACCCCTCCACTTT
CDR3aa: CASSLRQVYNSPLHF

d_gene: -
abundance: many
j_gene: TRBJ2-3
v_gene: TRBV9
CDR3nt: TGTGCCAGCAGCGTAGGGGGATCTAGCACAGATACGCAGTATTTT
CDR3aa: CASSVGGSSTDTQYF

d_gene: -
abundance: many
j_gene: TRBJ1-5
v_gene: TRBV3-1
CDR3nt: TGTGCCAGCAGCCAAGCAGGGAGGGGTTGGCAGCCCCAGCATTTT
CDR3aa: CASSQAGRGWQPQHF

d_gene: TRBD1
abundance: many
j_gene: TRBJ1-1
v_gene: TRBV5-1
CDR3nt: TGCGCCAGCAGCTTGACAGGGGTCCCTGAAGCTTTCTTT
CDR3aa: CASSLTGVPEAFF

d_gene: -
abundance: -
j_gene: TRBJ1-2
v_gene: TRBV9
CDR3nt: TGTGCCAGCAGCCCCCGCCTTCCTAACTATGGCTACACCTTC
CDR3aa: CASSPRLPNYGYTF

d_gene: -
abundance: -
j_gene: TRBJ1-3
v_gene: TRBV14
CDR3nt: TGTGCCAGCACCATAGGGGGTTCTGGAAACACCATATATTTT
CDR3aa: CASTIGGSGNTIYF

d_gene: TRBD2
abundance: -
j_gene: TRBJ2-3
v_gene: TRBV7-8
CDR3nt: TGTGCCAGCAGGACTAGCGGGGTTACAGATACGCAGTATTTT
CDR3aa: CASRTSGVTDTQYF

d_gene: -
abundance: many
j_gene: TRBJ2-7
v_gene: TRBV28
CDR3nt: TGTGCCAGCAGCCCTAGTGTGTCTCTCGAGCAGTACTTC
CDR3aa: CASSPSVSLEQYF

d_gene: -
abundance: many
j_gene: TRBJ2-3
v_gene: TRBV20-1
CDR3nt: TGCAGTGCTAGGGGGGGATATGAGGCGGATACGCAGTATTTT
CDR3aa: CSARGGYEADTQYF

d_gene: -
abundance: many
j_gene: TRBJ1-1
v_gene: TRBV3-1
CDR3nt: TGTGCCAGCAGCCAAGTTCCGGGTGCCACTGAAGCTTTCTTT
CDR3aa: CASSQVPGATEAFF

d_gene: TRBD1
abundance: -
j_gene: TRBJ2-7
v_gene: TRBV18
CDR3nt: TGTGCCAGCTCACCCCGGGGACAGGGCTACGAGCAGTACTTC
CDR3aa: CASSPRGQGYEQYF

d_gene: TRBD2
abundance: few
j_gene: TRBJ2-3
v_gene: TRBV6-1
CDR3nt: TGTGCCAGCAGTGAAAGAGTAGAAGCGGGGGGGCCAGATACGCAGTATTTT
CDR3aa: CASSERVEAGGPDTQYF

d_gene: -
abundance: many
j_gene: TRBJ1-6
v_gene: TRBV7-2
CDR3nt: TGTGCCAGCAGCCCCAATGGACCGCCCTCACCCCTCCACTTT
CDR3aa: CASSPNGPPSPLHF

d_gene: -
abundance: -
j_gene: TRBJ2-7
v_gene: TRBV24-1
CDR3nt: TGTGCCACCAGTGGTACAAGCTACGAGCAGTACTTC
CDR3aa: CATSGTSYEQYF

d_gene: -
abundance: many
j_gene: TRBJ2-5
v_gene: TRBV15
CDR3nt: TGTGCCACCAGCAGAGATCACGGGCCCCAAGAGACCCAGTACTTC
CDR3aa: CATSRDHGPQETQYF

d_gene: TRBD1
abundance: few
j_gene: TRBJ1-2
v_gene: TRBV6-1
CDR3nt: TGTGCCACAACCAGGGGGCGCGGTTTCTATGGCTACACCTTC
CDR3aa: CATTRGRGFYGYTF

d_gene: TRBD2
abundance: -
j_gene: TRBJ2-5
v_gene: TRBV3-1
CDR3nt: TGTGCCAGCGGCCAGGGGCGGGAGGGGTACCAAGAGACCCAGTACTTC
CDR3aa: CASGQGREGYQETQYF

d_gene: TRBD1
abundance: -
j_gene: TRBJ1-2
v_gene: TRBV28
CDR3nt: TGTGCCAGCGCCTCAAGCTCCGGGACAGGAGGCTATGGCTACACCTTC
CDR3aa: CASASSSGTGGYGYTF

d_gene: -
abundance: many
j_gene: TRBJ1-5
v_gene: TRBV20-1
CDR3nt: TGCAGTGCTAGGGGGGGAGTTAACCAGCCCCAGCATTTT
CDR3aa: CSARGGVNQPQHF

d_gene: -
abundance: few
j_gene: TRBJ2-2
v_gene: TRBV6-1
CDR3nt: TGTGCCAGCAGTAAAGCCAGGACGAACACCGGGGAGCTGTTTTTT
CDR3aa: CASSKARTNTGELFF

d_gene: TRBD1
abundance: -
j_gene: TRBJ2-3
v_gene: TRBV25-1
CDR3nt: TGTGCCAGCAGTGGGGGGACAGGGGTCGCAGATACGCAGTATTTT
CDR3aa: CASSGGTGVADTQYF

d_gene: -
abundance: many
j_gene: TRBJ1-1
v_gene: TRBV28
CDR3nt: TGTGCCTCTCGGGGAGGGAACATGAACACTGAAGCTTTCTTT
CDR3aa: CASRGGNMNTEAFF

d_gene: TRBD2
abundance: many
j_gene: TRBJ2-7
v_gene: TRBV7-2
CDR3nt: TGTGCCAGCAGCTTAGCGGGAGGGACCGAGCAGTACTTC
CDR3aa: CASSLAGGTEQYF

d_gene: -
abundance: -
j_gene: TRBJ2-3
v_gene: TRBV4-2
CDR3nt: TGTGCCAGCAGCCAAGAGAGTCAGTCAGCAGATACGCAGTATTTT
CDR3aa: CASSQESQSADTQYF

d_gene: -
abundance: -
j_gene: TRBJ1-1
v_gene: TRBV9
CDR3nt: TGTGCCAGCAGCGCCCTCCCCACGGAGCCTGGGGCTGAAGCTTTCTTT
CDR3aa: CASSALPTEPGAEAFF

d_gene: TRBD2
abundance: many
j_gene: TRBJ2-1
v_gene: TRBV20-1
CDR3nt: TGCAGTGCTGTCGGGACTAGCGGGGGCTCCTACAATGAGCAGTTCTTC
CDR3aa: CSAVGTSGGSYNEQFF

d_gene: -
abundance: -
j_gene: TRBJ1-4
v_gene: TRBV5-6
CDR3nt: TGTGCCAGCAGCTCTGACGGACTTAATGAAAAACTGTTTTTT
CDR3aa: CASSSDGLNEKLFF

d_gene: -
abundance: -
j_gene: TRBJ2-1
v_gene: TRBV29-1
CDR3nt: TGCAGCGTTGAGCTAGGGGTTGGCTACAATGAGCAGTTCTTC
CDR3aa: CSVELGVGYNEQFF

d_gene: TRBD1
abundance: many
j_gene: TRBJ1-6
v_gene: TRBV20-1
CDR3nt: TGCAGTGCTGAAGTCCCCGGACAGGGAAATTCACCCCTCCACTTT
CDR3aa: CSAEVPGQGNSPLHF

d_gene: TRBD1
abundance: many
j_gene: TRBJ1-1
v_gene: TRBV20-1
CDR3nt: TGCAGTGCTAGCCGCTTCAGGGGGCTCCCCGATCTATACACTGAAGCTTTCTTT
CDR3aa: CSASRFRGLPDLYTEAFF

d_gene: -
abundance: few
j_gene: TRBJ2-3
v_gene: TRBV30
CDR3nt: TGTGCCTGGAGGGATTTCACAGATACGCAGTATTTT
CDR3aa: CAWRDFTDTQYF

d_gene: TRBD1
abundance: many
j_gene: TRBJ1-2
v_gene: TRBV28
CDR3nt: TGTGCCAGCAGTAGCAGCAGGGGGGCCCGCGTTAGGCAAGGCTACACCTTC
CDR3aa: CASSSSRGARVRQGYTF

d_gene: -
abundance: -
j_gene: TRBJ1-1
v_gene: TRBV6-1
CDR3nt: TGTGCCAGCAGGCCACCCACAGAGAACACTGAAGCTTTCTTT
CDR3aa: CASRPPTENTEAFF

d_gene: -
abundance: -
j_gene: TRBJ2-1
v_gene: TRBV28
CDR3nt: TGTGCCAGCAGTTTCTCGAGGGGGAGTGAGCAGTTCTTC
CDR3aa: CASSFSRGSEQFF

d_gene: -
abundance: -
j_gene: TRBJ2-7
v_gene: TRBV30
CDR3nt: TGTGCCTGGAGTGTACATTTGGCAGGGGACGACGAGCAGTACTTC
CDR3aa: CAWSVHLAGDDEQYF